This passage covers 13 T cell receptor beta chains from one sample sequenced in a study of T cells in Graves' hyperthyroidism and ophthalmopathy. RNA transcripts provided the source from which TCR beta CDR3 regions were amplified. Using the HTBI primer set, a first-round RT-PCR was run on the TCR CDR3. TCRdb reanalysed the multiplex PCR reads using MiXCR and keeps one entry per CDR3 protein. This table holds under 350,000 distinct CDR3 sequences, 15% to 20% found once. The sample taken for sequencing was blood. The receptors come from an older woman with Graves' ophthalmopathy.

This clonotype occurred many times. In DNA form, the CDR3 reads TGTGCCAGCAGCCCTAGACAGGGGTTAGCCCATACTGAGCAGTTCTTC. This sequence encodes CASSPRQGLAHTEQFF. V usage is TRBV14 and J usage is TRBJ2-1; 8 bases line up with TRBD1. V lost 4 bases and J lost 9; bases outside the gene matches: 14. Germline CDR1 is SGHDN and CDR2 is FVKESK. The CDR3 loop spans 16 amino acids.

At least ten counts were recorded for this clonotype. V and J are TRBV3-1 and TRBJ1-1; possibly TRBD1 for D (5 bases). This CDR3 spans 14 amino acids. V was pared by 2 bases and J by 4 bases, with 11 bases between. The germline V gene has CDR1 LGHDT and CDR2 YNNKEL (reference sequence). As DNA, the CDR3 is TGTGCCAGCAGCCAACAGGGAGATGGCACTGAAGCTTTCTTT. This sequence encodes CASSQQGDGTEAFF.

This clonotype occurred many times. Here the CDR3 reads CASSPIEGGSYEQYF. CDR3 DNA: TGTGCCAGCAGCCCTATCGAGGGCGGCTCCTACGAGCAGTACTTC. V gene TRBV7-9 combines with J gene TRBJ2-7; tentatively, D is TRBD2 (5 bases). CDR1 and CDR2 from the germline V gene are SEHNR and FQNEAQ (reference sequence). V shed 5 bases and J shed 0 bases, with 14 bases lying between them. This CDR3 comprises 15 residues.

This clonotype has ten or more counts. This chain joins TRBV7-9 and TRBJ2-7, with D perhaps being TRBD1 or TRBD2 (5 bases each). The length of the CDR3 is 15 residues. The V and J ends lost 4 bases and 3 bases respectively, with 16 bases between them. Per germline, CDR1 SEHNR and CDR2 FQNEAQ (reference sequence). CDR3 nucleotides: TGTGCCAGCAGCTCAACATGGGGGTACGACTACGAGCAGTACTTC. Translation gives CASSSTWGYDYEQYF.

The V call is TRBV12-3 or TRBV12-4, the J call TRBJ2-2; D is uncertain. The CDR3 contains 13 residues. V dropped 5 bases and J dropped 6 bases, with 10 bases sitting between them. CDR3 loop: CASSQTVAGELFF. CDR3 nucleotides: TGTGCCAGCAGTCAAACAGTGGCCGGGGAGCTGTTTTTT.

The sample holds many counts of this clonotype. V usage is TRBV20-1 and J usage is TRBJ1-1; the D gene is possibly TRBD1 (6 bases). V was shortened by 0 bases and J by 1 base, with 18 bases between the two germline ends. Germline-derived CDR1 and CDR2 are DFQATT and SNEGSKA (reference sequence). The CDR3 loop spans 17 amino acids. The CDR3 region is CSARDPMAGGGNTEAFF. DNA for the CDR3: TGCAGTGCTAGAGATCCAATGGCGGGGGGCGGGAACACTGAAGCTTTCTTT.

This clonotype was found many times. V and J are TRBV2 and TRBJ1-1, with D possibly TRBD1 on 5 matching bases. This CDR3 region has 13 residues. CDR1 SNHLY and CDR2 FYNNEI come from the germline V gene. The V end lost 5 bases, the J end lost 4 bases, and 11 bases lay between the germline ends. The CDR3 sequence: CASSLGAGTEAFF. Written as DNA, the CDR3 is TGTGCCAGCAGTTTAGGGGCGGGCACTGAAGCTTTCTTT.

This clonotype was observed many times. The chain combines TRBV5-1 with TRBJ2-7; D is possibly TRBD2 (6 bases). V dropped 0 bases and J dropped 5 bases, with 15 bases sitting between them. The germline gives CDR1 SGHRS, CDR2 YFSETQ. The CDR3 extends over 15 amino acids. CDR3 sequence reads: CASSLVGGTYDEQYF. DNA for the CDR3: TGCGCCAGCAGCTTGGTCGGAGGGACCTACGACGAGCAGTACTTC.

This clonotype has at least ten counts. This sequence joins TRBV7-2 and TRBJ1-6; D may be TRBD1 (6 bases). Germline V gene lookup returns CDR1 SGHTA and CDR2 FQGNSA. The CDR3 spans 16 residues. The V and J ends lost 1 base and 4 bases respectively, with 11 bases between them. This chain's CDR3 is CASSLGRGTYNSPLHF. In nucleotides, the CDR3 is TGTGCCAGCAGCTTAGGGAGGGGGACGTATAATTCACCCCTCCACTTT.

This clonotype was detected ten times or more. The CDR3 region is CSATSWREATNTQYF. The CDR3 DNA follows: TGCAGTGCAACCTCTTGGCGGGAGGCAACAAATACGCAGTATTTT. This rearrangement joins TRBV20-1 to TRBJ2-3; 8 bases fit TRBD2. J was trimmed by 7 bases and V by 6 bases; bases with no gene match: 15. The CDR3 consists of 15 residues. The V gene's germline CDR1 is DFQATT and CDR2 SNEGSKA (reference sequence).

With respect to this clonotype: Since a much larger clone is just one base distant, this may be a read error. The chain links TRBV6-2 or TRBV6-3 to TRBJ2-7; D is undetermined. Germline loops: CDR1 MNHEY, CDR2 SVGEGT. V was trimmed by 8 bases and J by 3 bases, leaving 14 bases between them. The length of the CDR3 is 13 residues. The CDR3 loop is CASGQAPRYEQYF. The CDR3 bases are TGTGCCAGCGGCCAAGCCCCCCGCTACGAGCAGTACTTC.

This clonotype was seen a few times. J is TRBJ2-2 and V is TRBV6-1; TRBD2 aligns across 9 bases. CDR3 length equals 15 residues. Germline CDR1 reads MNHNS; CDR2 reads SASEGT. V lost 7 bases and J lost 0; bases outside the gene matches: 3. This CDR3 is CASIKRGANTGELFF. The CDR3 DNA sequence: TGTGCCAGCATTAAGCGGGGGGCGAACACCGGGGAGCTGTTTTTT.

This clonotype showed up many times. CDR3 coding DNA: TGTGCCAGCAGTTACGCCCTAGGGCGGGGGGGCACCAAGGAGCAGTTCTTC. Translating gives CASSYALGRGGTKEQFF. The J gene is TRBJ2-1, the V gene TRBV6-6; 9 nucleotides align to TRBD2. There are 17 residues in the CDR3. Losses at the gene ends were 2 bases for V and 10 bases for J; bases not matched to a gene: 15. The V gene's germline CDR1 is MNHNY and CDR2 SVGAGI (reference sequence).